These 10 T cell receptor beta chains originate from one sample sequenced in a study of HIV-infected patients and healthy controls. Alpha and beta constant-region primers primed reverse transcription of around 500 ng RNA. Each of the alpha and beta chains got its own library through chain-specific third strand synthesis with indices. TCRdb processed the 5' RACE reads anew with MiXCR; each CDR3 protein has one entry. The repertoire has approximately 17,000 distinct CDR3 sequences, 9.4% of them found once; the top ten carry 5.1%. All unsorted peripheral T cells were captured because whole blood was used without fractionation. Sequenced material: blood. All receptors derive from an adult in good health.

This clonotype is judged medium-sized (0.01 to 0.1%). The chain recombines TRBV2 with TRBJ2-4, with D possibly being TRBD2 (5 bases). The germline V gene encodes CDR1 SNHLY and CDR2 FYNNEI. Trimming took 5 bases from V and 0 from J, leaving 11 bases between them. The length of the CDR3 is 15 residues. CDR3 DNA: TGTGCCAGCAGTCCTAGCAGACTAGCCAAAAACATTCAGTACTTC. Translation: CASSPSRLAKNIQYF.

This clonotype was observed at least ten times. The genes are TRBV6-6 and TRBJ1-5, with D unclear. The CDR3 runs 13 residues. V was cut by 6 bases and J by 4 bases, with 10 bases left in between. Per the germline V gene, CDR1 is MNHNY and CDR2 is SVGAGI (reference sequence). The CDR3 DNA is TGTGCCAGCAGCACCGGTGGGAATCAGCCCCAGCATTTT. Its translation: CASSTGGNQPQHF.

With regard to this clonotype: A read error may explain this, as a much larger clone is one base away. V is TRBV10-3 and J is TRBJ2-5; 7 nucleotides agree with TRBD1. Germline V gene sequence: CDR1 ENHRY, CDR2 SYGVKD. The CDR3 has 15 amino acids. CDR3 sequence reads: CAISVQGWYQETQCF. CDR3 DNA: TGTGCCATCAGCGTACAGGGGTGGTACCAAGAGACCCAGTGCTTC.

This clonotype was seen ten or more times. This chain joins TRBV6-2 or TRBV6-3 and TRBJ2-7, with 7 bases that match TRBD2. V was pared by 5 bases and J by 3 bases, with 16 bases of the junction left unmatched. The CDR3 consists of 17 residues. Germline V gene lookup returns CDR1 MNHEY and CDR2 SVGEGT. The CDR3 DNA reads TGTGCCAGCAGTCGGGGCCGAGGCGGGAGAGGTCTCTACGAGCAGTACGTC. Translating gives CASSRGRGGRGLYEQYV.

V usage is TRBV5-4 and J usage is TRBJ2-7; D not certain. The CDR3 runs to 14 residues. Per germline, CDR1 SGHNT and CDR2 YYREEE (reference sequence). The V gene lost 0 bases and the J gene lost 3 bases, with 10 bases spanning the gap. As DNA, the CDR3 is TGTGCCAGCAGCTTGGGGGGTGAGAGCTACGAGCAGTACGTC. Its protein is CASSLGGESYEQYV.

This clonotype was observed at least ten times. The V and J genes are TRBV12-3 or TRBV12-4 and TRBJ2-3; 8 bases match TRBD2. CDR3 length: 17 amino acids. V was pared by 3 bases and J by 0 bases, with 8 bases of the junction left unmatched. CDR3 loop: CASSFLSASGSTDTQYF. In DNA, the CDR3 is TGTGCCAGCAGTTTTCTTTCCGCTAGCGGGAGCACAGATACGCAGTATTTT.

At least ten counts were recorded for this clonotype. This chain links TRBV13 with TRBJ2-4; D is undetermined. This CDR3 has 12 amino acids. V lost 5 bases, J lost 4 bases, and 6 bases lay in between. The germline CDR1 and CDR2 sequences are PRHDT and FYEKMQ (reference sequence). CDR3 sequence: CASSSEKNIQYF. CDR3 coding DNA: TGTGCCAGCAGCAGCGAAAAAAACATTCAGTACTTC.

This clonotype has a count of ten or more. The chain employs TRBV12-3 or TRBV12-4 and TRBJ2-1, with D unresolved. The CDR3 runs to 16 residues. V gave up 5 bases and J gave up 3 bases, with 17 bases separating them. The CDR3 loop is CASSGRRFSFYNEQFF. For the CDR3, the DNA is TGTGCCAGCAGTGGACGGCGGTTCTCTTTCTACAATGAGCAGTTCTTC.

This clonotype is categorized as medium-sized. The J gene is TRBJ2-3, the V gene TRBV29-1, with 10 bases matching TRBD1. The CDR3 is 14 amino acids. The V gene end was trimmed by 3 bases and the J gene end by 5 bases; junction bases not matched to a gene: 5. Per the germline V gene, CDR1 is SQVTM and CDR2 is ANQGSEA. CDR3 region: CSVEGTGAKDTQYF. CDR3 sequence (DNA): TGCAGCGTTGAGGGGACAGGGGCGAAAGATACGCAGTATTTT.

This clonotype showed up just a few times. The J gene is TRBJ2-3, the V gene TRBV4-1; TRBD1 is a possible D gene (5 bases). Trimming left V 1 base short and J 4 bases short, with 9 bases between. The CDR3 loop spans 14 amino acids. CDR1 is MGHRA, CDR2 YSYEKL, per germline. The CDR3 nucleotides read TGCGCCAGCAGCCAAGTACCAGGGTCAGATACGCAGTATTTT. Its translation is CASSQVPGSDTQYF.